This TCR beta chain comes out of a study of blood T cell repertoires in COVID-19. Assay used: immunoSEQ multiplex PCR; TCRdb lists only in-frame clones, some missing. The sample yields 210,000 or so clones, 70% to 90% seen once. The V end was cut by 4 bases, the J end by 0 bases, with 10 bases between. Germline V gene lookup returns CDR1 ENHRY and CDR2 SYGVKD. The CDR3 is 15 residues long. This clonotype was sampled from a man between 45 and 60 years old with COVID-19, enrolled during active disease. The sample was peripheral blood. The chain is built from TRBV10-3 and TRBJ1-5, with unresolved D. CDR3 sequence (DNA): TGTGCCATCAGTGCTGACGGAGATAGCAATCAGCCCCAGCATTTT. This codes for CAISADGDSNQPQHF.